A selection of T cell receptor beta chains follows, all from one sample in a study of blood T cell repertoires in COVID-19. Only in-frame clones appear in the TCRdb table, and some are missing; sequencing was by immunoSEQ multiplex PCR. Of just under 75,000 clones in the sample, approximately 80% are singletons; the top ten hold more than 2.5%. The sequencing sample was made of peripheral blood. The receptors were gathered from a man of 80 years or more with active or convalescent COVID-19. The CDR3 runs from the conserved cysteine through the conserved F or W. The order of the fields is J gene, D gene, V gene, clone size, CDR3 DNA, CDR3 protein. A D gene is named only where the DNA matches it firmly. The size entry is marked missing in some rows and otherwise reads once, few, many or a size class.

TRBJ1-2	-	TRBV11-2	many	TGTGCCAGCAGCTTAGAAATGGAGACTATGGTGGGCTACACCTTC	CASSLEMETMVGYTF
TRBJ2-7	TRBD2	TRBV5-1	-	TGCGCCAGCAGCTTCGGACTAGCGGGAGTAGGTTCCTACGAGCAGTACTTC	CASSFGLAGVGSYEQYF
TRBJ1-5	-	TRBV2	-	TGTGCCAGCAGTGTTTCGGGGATGAGCAATCAGCCCCAGCATTTT	CASSVSGMSNQPQHF
TRBJ2-1	TRBD2	TRBV14	-	TGTGCCAGCAGCCGGACTAGCGGGATGAATGAGCAGTTCTTC	CASSRTSGMNEQFF
TRBJ2-5	TRBD2	TRBV11-2	-	TGTGCCAGCAGCTTGGGGGGGTGGGCCGGATCAGAGACCCAGTACTTC	CASSLGGWAGSETQYF
TRBJ2-2	TRBD2	TRBV5-6	-	TGTGCCAGCAGAGAGGGGACTAGCGGAACCGGGGAGCTGTTTTTT	CASREGTSGTGELFF
TRBJ2-3	TRBD1	TRBV15	-	TGTGCCACCAGCAGAGCACCGCAGGGGGATGGTGCCGATACGCAGTATTTT	CATSRAPQGDGADTQYF
TRBJ1-2	-	TRBV28	-	TGTGCCAGCAGTATCCCAGGGCGTAACTATGGCTACACCTTC	CASSIPGRNYGYTF
TRBJ1-2	-	TRBV7-8	-	TGTGCCAGCAGCTTAGCGTCTTCTACCTCCTATGGCTACACCTTC	CASSLASSTSYGYTF
TRBJ1-4	-	TRBV30	-	TGTGCCTGGAGAAACAGGTTGGCGACTAATGAAAAACTGTTTTTT	CAWRNRLATNEKLFF
TRBJ2-5	TRBD2	TRBV7-6	once	TGTGCCAGCAGCTCCGGACTAGCGGGAGGTTCCCAAGAGACCCAGTACTTC	CASSSGLAGGSQETQYF
TRBJ2-7	TRBD2	TRBV3-1/TRBV3-2	-	TGTGCCAGCAGCCAAGGACTAGCGGGCCTCTACGAGCAGTACTTC	CASSQGLAGLYEQYF
TRBJ1-4	TRBD1	TRBV28	-	TGTGCCAGCTCAGGGGGCACGGAAAAACTGTTTTTT	CASSGGTEKLFF
TRBJ1-2	TRBD1	TRBV28	-	TGTGCCAGCAAGGACAGGGGGAACTATGGCTACACCTTC	CASKDRGNYGYTF
TRBJ2-7	TRBD2	TRBV6-2/TRBV6-3	-	TGTGCCAGCAGTTACTGGCTAGCGGGAGGCGAGCAGTACTTC	CASSYWLAGGEQYF
TRBJ1-6	TRBD1	TRBV7-9	-	TGTGCCAGCAGCTCCACAGGGGGCGCGTATAATTCACCCCTCCACTTT	CASSSTGGAYNSPLHF
TRBJ2-3	TRBD2	TRBV6-2/TRBV6-3	-	TGTGCCAGCAGTTCACTAGCGGGAGTGGCAGATACGCAGTATTTT	CASSSLAGVADTQYF
TRBJ2-7	-	TRBV27	-	TGTGCCAGCAGTTTACGCGGGGCCCGGGGCTACGAGCAGTACTTC	CASSLRGARGYEQYF
TRBJ2-5	TRBD2	TRBV11-3	-	TGTGCCAGCAGCCGAGGACTAGCGGGAGCCCAAGAGACCCAGTACTTC	CASSRGLAGAQETQYF
TRBJ1-4	TRBD1	TRBV29-1	once	TGCAGCGTAGCACAGGGGATCGAGGAAAAACTGTTTTTT	CSVAQGIEEKLFF